This TCR beta chain appears in the sequencing data of a study of monozygotic twins with inflammatory bowel disease. On this clonotype: What it binds is not known.

This CDR3 comprises 14 residues. Germline-derived CDR1 and CDR2 are SGDLS and YYNGEE. It was roughly 3.5 ug of total RNA that each TCR library used. TCRdb derives one entry per CDR3 protein from the 5' RACE reads, leaving out DNA. This sample's table reports 300,000 to 450,000 distinct CDR3 sequences. The study's findings and limits: Among IBD patients, fewer clonotypes were shared with others than among healthy twins, especially with disease activity.

The chain couples TRBV9 to TRBJ1-1; absent DNA, TCRdb's TRBD1 call cannot be checked. Material for sequencing was blood. This sequence originates from a human donor with ulcerative colitis or Crohn's disease, or a healthy co-twin of an affected twin (not recorded which). This CDR3 reads CASSVADKLTEAFF.